Listed here is a single T cell receptor (beta chain). Its antigen is unknown. The data were taken from a study of identical twins. Overall study results and limits: In cord blood, abundant beta clonotypes had fewer insertions; memory showed no trend.

It was template switching that added a universal primer site, and there were unique molecular identifiers on the cDNA. Via MiXCR, TCRdb re-called the 5' RACE reads, giving one row per CDR3 protein. The sample lists around 530,000 distinct CDR3 sequences; 12% to 15% were seen once. Between the trimmed V and J ends, which lost 3 bases and 7 bases, there was a span of 15 bases. Germline loops: CDR1 KGHDR, CDR2 SFDVKD. CDR3 length: 15 amino acids. This same sample was also taken into another study, of yellow fever vaccine responses in identical twins.

This TCR derives from a young woman in good health. Specimen: CD4+ T cells sorted from blood. The genes are TRBV24-1 and TRBJ2-1; D uncertain. The chain's CDR3 is CATSDPGPSRNEQFF. Here the CDR3 DNA reads TGTGCCACCAGTGATCCCGGGCCCTCGAGGAATGAGCAGTTCTTC.